The rows below give T cell receptor beta chains drawn from one sample of a study of blood T cell repertoires in COVID-19. Clones were read by immunoSEQ multiplex PCR, and TCRdb kept only the in-frame ones, dropping some. Seen here are approximately 87,000 clones, around 89% observed once, and the top ten hold roughly 14%. Sequencing used peripheral blood. These receptor sequences come from a man in his 70s with active or convalescent COVID-19. Both conserved end residues are part of each CDR3. A D gene is named only where the DNA matches it firmly. Size values are once, few and many counts, or a class for expanded clones, and some rows have none.

NA | NA | TRBJ2-7 | TRBV21-1 | TGTGCCAGCAGCAAATATAGTAGAAGGGGGACGGTTTTTAAGGACGAGCAGTACTTC | CASSKYSRRGTVFKDEQYF
NA | NA | TRBJ1-5 | TRBV28 | TGTGCCAGCAGTTTGGCGGCAGGGGTAAGCAATCAGCCCCAGCATTTT | CASSLAAGVSNQPQHF
TRBD2 | NA | TRBJ2-7 | TRBV7-4 | TGTGCCAGCAGCCAACCTCAGCGGGAGAAAAGGTACGAGCAGTACTTC | CASSQPQREKRYEQYF
TRBD2 | NA | TRBJ2-5 | TRBV4-2 | TGTGCCAGCAGCCAAGCCGGGGGGAGGGAAGAGACCCAGTACTTC | CASSQAGGREETQYF
TRBD2 | NA | TRBJ2-2 | TRBV6-5 | TGTGCCAGCAGACCCGCTAGCGGGAGGGCCGGGGAGCTGTTTTTT | CASRPASGRAGELFF
TRBD1 | NA | TRBJ1-2 | TRBV28 | TGTGCCAGCCAAAGAGGGGGCGGACAACTATTCGGCTACACCTTC | CASQRGGGQLFGYTF
TRBD2 | few | TRBJ2-7 | TRBV6-2/TRBV6-3 | TGTGCCAGCAGTTACCCCGAAACTCCTAGCGGCTACGAGCAGTACTTC | CASSYPETPSGYEQYF
NA | NA | TRBJ1-2 | TRBV2 | TGTGCCAGCAGTGACAAGACTGTCGGCTACTATGGCTACACCTTC | CASSDKTVGYYGYTF
TRBD2 | NA | TRBJ2-1 | TRBV28 | TGTGCCAGCAGCGACGCGGGAGGGCCCAATGAGCAGTTCTTC | CASSDAGGPNEQFF
NA | NA | TRBJ1-2 | TRBV5-4 | TGTGCCAGCAGCTTTCTCGCAGGATACGGCTACACCTTC | CASSFLAGYGYTF
TRBD2 | once | TRBJ2-1 | TRBV18 | TGTGCCAGCTCGCTTAGAGCGGGAGGCTCAGGCAATGAGCAGTTCTTC | CASSLRAGGSGNEQFF
NA | NA | TRBJ1-3 | TRBV28 | TGTGCCAGCAGGGCGCCTAGCTCTGGAAACACCATATATTTT | CASRAPSSGNTIYF
NA | once | TRBJ1-1 | TRBV28 | TGTGCCAGCAGCCTGGGGGGGGGACTTAGGACTGAAGCTTTCTTT | CASSLGGGLRTEAFF
TRBD1 | NA | TRBJ1-1 | TRBV10-2 | TGCGCCAGCAATGACGGACAGGGGGGCACTGAAGCTTTCTTT | CASNDGQGGTEAFF
NA | NA | TRBJ2-7 | TRBV2 | TGTGCCAGCAGTCGTACCTACGAGCAGTACTTC | CASSRTYEQYF
TRBD1 | NA | TRBJ1-1 | TRBV7-9 | TGTGCCAGCAGCTATGGCGACAGGGTGGACACTGAAGCTTTCTTT | CASSYGDRVDTEAFF
NA | once | TRBJ2-7 | TRBV5-1 | TGCGCCAGCAGCTCTTCCTACGAGCAGTACTTC | CASSSSYEQYF
NA | NA | TRBJ2-2 | TRBV3-1/TRBV3-2 | TGTGCCAGCAGCCAAGTACAGGCCAGCCGGGAGCTGTTTTTT | CASSQVQASRELFF
TRBD2 | NA | TRBJ2-1 | TRBV28 | TGTGCCAGCACCATTAGCGGGAGGGCGTCTGGCCGCGAGCAGTTCTTC | CASTISGRASGREQFF
TRBD1 | NA | TRBJ1-1 | TRBV19 | TGTGCCAGTAGGACAGGGGAAAGGTTTACTGAAGCTTTCTTT | CASRTGERFTEAFF
NA | NA | TRBJ2-1 | TRBV5-1 | TGCGCCAGCAGTGACGCCTCTCTAGCGAGTGAGCAGTTCTTC | CASSDASLASEQFF
NA | NA | TRBJ1-1 | TRBV28 | TGTGCCAGCAGTTCCAACGACAGATACACTGAAGCTTTCTTT | CASSSNDRYTEAFF
NA | NA | TRBJ1-1 | TRBV7-9 | TGTGCCAGCAGCTTTAGCAGTGACAACACTGAAGCTTTCTTT | CASSFSSDNTEAFF
TRBD2 | NA | TRBJ2-1 | TRBV5-1 | TGCGCCAGCAGCTTTACTAGCGCAAATGAGCAGTTCTTC | CASSFTSANEQFF
NA | NA | TRBJ1-5 | TRBV6-1 | TGTGCCAGCAGTGAAGCGTGGACAGCAGATAGCAATCAGCCCCAGCATTTT | CASSEAWTADSNQPQHF
TRBD2 | NA | TRBJ2-7 | TRBV3-1/TRBV3-2 | TGTGCCAGCAGCCATCGAGGGAGGGTCGGCGAGCAGTACTTC | CASSHRGRVGEQYF
TRBD1 | NA | TRBJ2-7 | TRBV12-3/TRBV12-4 | TGTGCCAGCAGTCCGGGACAGAACTACGAGCAGTACTTC | CASSPGQNYEQYF
TRBD2 | NA | TRBJ2-5 | TRBV3-1/TRBV3-2 | TGTGCCAGCAGCCAAGTGGGCGGGGGGAGTACGGAGACCCAGTACTTC | CASSQVGGGSTETQYF
NA | NA | TRBJ2-5 | TRBV3-1/TRBV3-2 | TGTGCCAGCAGCCACCCTGAGGAGACCCAGTACTTC | CASSHPEETQYF
NA | NA | TRBJ2-3 | TRBV4-2 | TGTGCCAGCAGTACCGGACTACTCACAGATACGCAGTATTTT | CASSTGLLTDTQYF
TRBD2 | NA | TRBJ2-7 | TRBV29-1 | TGCAGCGGGAATGGGACTATGCGAGCCTACGAGCAGTACTTC | CSGNGTMRAYEQYF
NA | NA | TRBJ2-2 | TRBV7-2 | TGTGCCAGCAGCTCCACGACTAACACCGGGGAGCTGTTTTTT | CASSSTTNTGELFF
NA | NA | TRBJ1-2 | TRBV25-1 | TGTGCCAGCAGCGGGTTCGGTAACTATGGCTACACCTTC | CASSGFGNYGYTF
TRBD1 | few | TRBJ1-2 | TRBV5-1 | TGCGCCAGCAGTCCCGGGACAGGGGCACTAAACTATGGCTACACCTTC | CASSPGTGALNYGYTF
NA | few | TRBJ2-1 | TRBV7-2 | TGTGCCAGCAGACGGGGATCCTACAATGAGCAGTTCTTC | CASRRGSYNEQFF
TRBD1 | NA | TRBJ1-1 | TRBV6-2/TRBV6-3 | TGTGCCAGCAGTCGTCCCGGGACAGGGTTGTGGGCTTTCTTT | CASSRPGTGLWAFF
TRBD1 | NA | TRBJ1-4 | TRBV27 | TGTGCCAGCAGCTCATATGGGACAGGGGTGGGAAAACTGTTTTTT | CASSSYGTGVGKLFF
TRBD2 | NA | TRBJ2-3 | TRBV9 | TGTGCCAGCAGCCCCAGGACTAGCGGGATTGGGAATACGCAGTATTTT | CASSPRTSGIGNTQYF
TRBD2 | NA | TRBJ2-7 | TRBV30 | TGTGCCTGGAGCTCGAGACTAGCGGGTCCCCGGTACGAGCAGTACTTC | CAWSSRLAGPRYEQYF
NA | NA | TRBJ2-7 | TRBV6-1 | TGTGCCAGCAGTGAAGTAGGCGGGATGCAGTACTTC | CASSEVGGMQYF
NA | NA | TRBJ2-2 | TRBV5-1 | TGCGCCAGCAGTCGAAACGACAGGACGAACACCGGGGAGCTGTTTTTT | CASSRNDRTNTGELFF
NA | NA | TRBJ2-5 | TRBV9 | TGTGCCAGCAGCCCCACCCTAGGGAGTGGAGAGACCCAGTACTTC | CASSPTLGSGETQYF
TRBD2 | NA | TRBJ2-4 | TRBV4-1 | TGCGCCAACAGCCCGAGCCGACTAGCGGGAAAACTAGCCAAAAACATTCAGTACTTC | CANSPSRLAGKLAKNIQYF
NA | NA | TRBJ2-1 | TRBV2 | TGTGCCAGCACTAGGAGGAAGGATGAGCAGTTCTTC | CASTRRKDEQFF
TRBD1 | NA | TRBJ1-5 | TRBV28 | TGTGCCAGCAGAATCCGCGGACAGGGCAGGCAGCCCCAGCATTTT | CASRIRGQGRQPQHF
TRBD2 | NA | TRBJ2-1 | TRBV2 | TGTGCCAGCAGAGGCACTAGCGGGAGTTACAATGAGCAGTTCTTC | CASRGTSGSYNEQFF
NA | NA | TRBJ2-5 | TRBV11-2 | TGTGCCAGCAGCCCCGACAGCATTGGGGTGGCCCAGTACTTC | CASSPDSIGVAQYF
TRBD1 | NA | TRBJ2-7 | TRBV2 | TGTGCCAGCAGTGACTACGACAGGGTCAACGAGCAGTACTTC | CASSDYDRVNEQYF
TRBD2 | NA | TRBJ2-4 | TRBV9 | TGTGCCAGCAGCGTTTTGGAGGCGGGAGTCTTGAGACTAGCCAAAAACATTCAGTACTTC | CASSVLEAGVLRLAKNIQYF
NA | NA | TRBJ2-3 | TRBV6-5 | TGTGCCAGCAGCTTCTCGGGTGGCACAGATACGCAGTATTTT | CASSFSGGTDTQYF
TRBD2 | NA | TRBJ2-1 | TRBV7-2 | TGTGCCAGCAGCTTAAAAGCGGGAGTATACAATGAGCAGTTCTTC | CASSLKAGVYNEQFF
TRBD1 | NA | TRBJ1-5 | TRBV28 | TGTGCCAGCAGCTACGGAGGACAGGTTCTTAGCAATCAGCCCCAGCATTTT | CASSYGGQVLSNQPQHF
NA | NA | TRBJ2-1 | TRBV19 | TGTGCCAGTAGTACAGGGATGAGCTCCTACAATGAGCAGTTCTTC | CASSTGMSSYNEQFF